This TCR beta chain was identified during a study of T-cell memory formation after mild COVID-19 (dated by TCRdb to about 2021). A note on the overall study: TCR sequence clusters from the two donors were found to be largely donor specific. In a couple of donors, T-cell clones that expanded and contracted after mild COVID-19 were tracked by sequencing TCRalpha and TCRbeta repertoires over time. The cohort comprised two young, previously healthy adult volunteers, one female and one male.

CDR3 length: 14 amino acids, cysteine to phenylalanine. Only the CDR3 portion is preserved as DNA: 42 bases, with reading frame beginning at the first base. CDR1 and CDR2 are read off the germline V gene as SGHRS and YFSETQ. At the junction V is shortened by 3 bases and J by 2 bases, with 8 bases in between. Ficoll-Paque density gradient centrifugation was used to isolate PBMCs. The instrument was an Illumina NovaSeq 6000. TCRalpha and TCRbeta cDNA libraries were built by 5'RACE with constant-segment primers, adding sample barcodes and unique molecular identifiers. Trizol reagent was used to extract RNA from every sample. Library amplification was performed in two PCR steps, and a second sample barcode and Illumina TruSeq adapters were introduced in the second step. Libraries were sequenced on an Illumina NovaSeq with 2 x 150 bp paired-end reads. On the study's bioinformatics: The reads were demultiplexed and collapsed into UMI-guided consensus sequences using migec v1.2.7. Using mixcr v2.1.11, UMI consensuses were aligned to TRA and TRB V and J templates and then assembled into clonotypes. A clonotype was counted as expanded or contracted only if both edgeR and NoisET called the change significant, with noise models trained on biological replicates. For edgeR calls, the thresholds were a false discovery rate-adjusted p below 0.01 and a log2 fold-change of 1. As an exploratory analysis of dynamics, max-normalized trajectories of the 1000 most abundant clonotypes were examined with PCA combined with hierarchical clustering. Each responding clone was given a CD4 or CD8 phenotype based on the CD4+ and CD8+ repertoires, which had been sequenced separately. Starting from the raw public reads, TCRdb applied fastp trimming at Q25, assembled clones with MiXCR and retained in-frame beta chains. Each CDR3 protein gets just one entry, which takes the most common genes and DNA from the rows behind it. The V and J calls come from TCRdb's annotation, not from the publication. This sample gives around 310,000 distinct CDR3 sequences in total; about 13% of them show up just once. The ten largest clones capture roughly 21% of the sample.

This clonotype was seen many times. Its antigen is unknown. No much larger clonotype is one base removed from it; base qualities were not supplied. Here is what the overall study found, with its caveats: Only a couple of mild cases were covered in the study, and larger cohorts including severe cases with pre-infection samples were considered necessary. Contracting CD4+ clones were found mainly in CM and EM memory subsets, while CD8+ clones were enriched in EMRA. Some responding clones were found in pre-infection memory, which suggests that pre-existing cross-reactive memory T cells took part in the SARS-CoV-2 response. Clones contracting from day 15 to 85 had balanced CD4/CD8 phenotypes, while a second wave expanding from day 15 to 37 was biased towards CD4+. Whether the second-wave clones peaking on day 37 were SARS-CoV-2 specific was not confirmed.

The sequence is built from TRBV5-1 and TRBJ2-2, with the D gene not clear enough to name. Specimen: PBMCs or a T cell subset sorted from them (not recorded which). This receptor was obtained from a man aged 18 to 30 who had mild COVID-19 (a few samples of this study predate the infection). The sample titles of this study are shuffled in the database, so cell type and time point are left out; the donor was told from shared clones. The CDR3 reads as follows: CASSSDGNTGELFF. DNA sequence: TGCGCCAGCAGCTCAGACGGTAACACCGGGGAGCTGTTTTTT.